Listed here is a single TCR beta chain. Healthy bone marrow donors supplied every sample. The CDR3 totals 11 residues. V lost 10 bases, J lost 8 bases, and 14 bases lay in between. Per germline, CDR1 ENHRY and CDR2 SYGVKD. The data stem from a study of cytomegalovirus exposure and HLA in healthy donors. It was with 60 Vbeta and 13 Jbeta primers that the PCR ran. Sequencing was performed with immunoSEQ multiplex PCR; in TCRdb, only in-frame clones are kept and a portion is missing. This sample has 100,000 or so clones; roughly 77% occur once, and the top ten carry about 7.9%. The TCR sequence derives from a man between 25 and 39 years old in good health and CMV-seronegative. This chain connects TRBV10-3 to TRBJ1-1; no reliable D call. The sequenced sample was PBMCs. The CDR3 DNA sequence: TGTGCCACAACCCAGGCTGACGAAGCTTTCTTT. Its translation: CATTQADEAFF.